The entry that follows covers one T cell receptor (beta chain) sequence. This specimen comes from a study of blood T cell repertoires in COVID-19. As handled by the study authors: Estimates of nucleated cell counts were drawn from the amplification of reference gene primers. TCRdb's copy holds only in-frame clones and misses some; the assay was immunoSEQ multiplex PCR. The DNA was the basis for D and trimming; V, J and clone size are from that table. The table has approximately 150,000 clones, more than 70% seen once. CDR3 length: 16 residues. In germline, CDR1 is SGHAT, CDR2 FQNNGV. Trimming took off 3 bases at V and 6 bases at J, with 15 bases between the two ends.

The specimen was peripheral blood. The sequence was collected from a woman aged 45-65 years with acute or convalescent COVID-19. The V call is TRBV11-2, the J call TRBJ1-6; maybe TRBD1 (5 bases). CDR3 region: CASSFGGAAGNSPLHF. The CDR3, as DNA: TGTGCCAGCAGCTTCGGGGGAGCTGCGGGTAATTCACCCCTCCACTTT.